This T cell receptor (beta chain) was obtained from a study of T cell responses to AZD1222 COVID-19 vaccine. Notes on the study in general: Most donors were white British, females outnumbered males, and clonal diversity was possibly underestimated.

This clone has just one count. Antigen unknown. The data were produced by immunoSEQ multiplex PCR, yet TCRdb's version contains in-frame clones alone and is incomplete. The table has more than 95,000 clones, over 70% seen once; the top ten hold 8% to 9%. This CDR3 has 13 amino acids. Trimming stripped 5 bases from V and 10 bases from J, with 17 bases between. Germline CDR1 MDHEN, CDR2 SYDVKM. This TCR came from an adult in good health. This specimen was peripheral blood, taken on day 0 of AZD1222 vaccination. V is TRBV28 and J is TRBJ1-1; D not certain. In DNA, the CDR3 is TGTGCCAGCAGTGGTTCGCCGCGAGCGAGAGCTTTCTTT. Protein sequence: CASSGSPRARAFF.